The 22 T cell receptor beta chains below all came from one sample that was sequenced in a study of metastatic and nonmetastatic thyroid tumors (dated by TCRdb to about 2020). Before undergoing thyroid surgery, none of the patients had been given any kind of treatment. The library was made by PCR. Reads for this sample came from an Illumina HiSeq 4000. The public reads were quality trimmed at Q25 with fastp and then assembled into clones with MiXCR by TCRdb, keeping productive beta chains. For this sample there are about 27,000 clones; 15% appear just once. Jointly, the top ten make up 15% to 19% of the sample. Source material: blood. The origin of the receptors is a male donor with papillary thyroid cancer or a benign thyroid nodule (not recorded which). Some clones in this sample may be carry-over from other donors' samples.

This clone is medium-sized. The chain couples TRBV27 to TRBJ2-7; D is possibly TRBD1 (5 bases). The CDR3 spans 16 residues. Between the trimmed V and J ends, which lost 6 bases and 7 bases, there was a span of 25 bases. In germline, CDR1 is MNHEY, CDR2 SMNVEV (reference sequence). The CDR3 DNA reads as TGTGCCAGCAGCGAAATGGGGCAATTCGGGTTGGGAGAGCAGTACTTC. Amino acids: CASSEMGQFGLGEQYF.

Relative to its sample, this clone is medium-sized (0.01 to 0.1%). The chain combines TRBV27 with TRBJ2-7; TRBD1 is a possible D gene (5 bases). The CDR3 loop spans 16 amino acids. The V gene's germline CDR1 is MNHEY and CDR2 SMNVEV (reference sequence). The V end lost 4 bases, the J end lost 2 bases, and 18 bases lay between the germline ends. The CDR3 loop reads CASSSPRSTVPYEQYF. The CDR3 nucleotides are TGTGCCAGCAGTTCCCCCCGGTCGACAGTTCCCTACGAGCAGTACTTC.

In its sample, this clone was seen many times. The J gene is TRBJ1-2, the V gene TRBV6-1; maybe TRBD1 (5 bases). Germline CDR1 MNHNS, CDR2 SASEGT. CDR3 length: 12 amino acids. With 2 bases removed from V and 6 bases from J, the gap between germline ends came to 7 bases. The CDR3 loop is CASSERGHGYTF. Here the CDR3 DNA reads TGTGCCAGCAGTGAACGGGGACATGGCTACACCTTC.

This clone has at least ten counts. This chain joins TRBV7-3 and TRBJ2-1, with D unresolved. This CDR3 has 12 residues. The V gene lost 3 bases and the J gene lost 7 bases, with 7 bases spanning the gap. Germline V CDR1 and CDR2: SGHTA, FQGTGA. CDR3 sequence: CASSLVWNEQFF. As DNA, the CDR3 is TGTGCCAGCAGCTTGGTGTGGAATGAGCAGTTCTTC.

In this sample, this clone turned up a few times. The CDR3 reads CASSSLQNSNQPQHF. The CDR3 DNA follows: TGTGCCAGCAGTTCCTTACAGAATAGCAATCAGCCCCAGCATTTT. V usage is TRBV6-5 and J usage is TRBJ1-5; D ambiguous. The CDR3 is 15 residues long. Looked up from germline, CDR1 is MNHEY and CDR2 is SVGAGI. Trimming pared 4 bases from V and 0 bases from J, leaving 10 bases between.

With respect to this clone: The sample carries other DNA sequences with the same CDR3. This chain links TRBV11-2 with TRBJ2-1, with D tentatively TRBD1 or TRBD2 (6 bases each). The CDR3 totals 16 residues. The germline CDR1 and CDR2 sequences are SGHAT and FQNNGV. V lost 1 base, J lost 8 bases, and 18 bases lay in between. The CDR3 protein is CASSLGAGGPIDEQFF. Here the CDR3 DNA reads TGTGCCAGCAGCTTAGGGGCTGGGGGGCCGATCGATGAGCAGTTCTTC. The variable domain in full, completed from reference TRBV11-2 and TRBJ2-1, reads EAGVAQSPRYKIIEKRQSVAFWCNPISGHATLYWYQQILGQGPKLLIQFQNNGVVDDSQLPKDRFSAERLKGVDSTLKIQPAKLEDSAVYLCASSLGAGGPIDEQFFGPGTRLTVL.

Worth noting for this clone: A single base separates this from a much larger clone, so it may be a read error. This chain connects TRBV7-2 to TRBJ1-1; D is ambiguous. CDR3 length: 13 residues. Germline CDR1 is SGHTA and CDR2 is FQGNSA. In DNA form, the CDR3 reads TGTGCCAACAGCTTATTACAACAATATAAAGCTTTCTTT. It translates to CANSLLQQYKAFF.

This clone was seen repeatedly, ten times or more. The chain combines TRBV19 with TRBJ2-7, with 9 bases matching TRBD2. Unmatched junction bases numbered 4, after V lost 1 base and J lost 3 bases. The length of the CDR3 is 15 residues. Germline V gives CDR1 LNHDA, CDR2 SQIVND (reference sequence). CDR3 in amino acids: CASSIVSGRDYEQYF. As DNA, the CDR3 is TGTGCCAGTAGTATAGTTAGCGGGAGAGACTACGAGCAGTACTTC.

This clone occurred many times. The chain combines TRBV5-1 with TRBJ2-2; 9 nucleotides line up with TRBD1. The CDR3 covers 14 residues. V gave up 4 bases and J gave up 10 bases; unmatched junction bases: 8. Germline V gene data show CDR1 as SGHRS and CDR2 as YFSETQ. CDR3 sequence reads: CASSPGQGREELFF. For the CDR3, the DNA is TGCGCCAGCAGCCCGGGACAGGGTCGGGAGGAGCTGTTTTTT.

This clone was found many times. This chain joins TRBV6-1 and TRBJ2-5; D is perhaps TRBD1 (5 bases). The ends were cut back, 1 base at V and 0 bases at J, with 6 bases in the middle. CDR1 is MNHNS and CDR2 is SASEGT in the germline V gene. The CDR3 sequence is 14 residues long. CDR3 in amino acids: CASSEGRDQETQYF. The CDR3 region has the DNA TGTGCCAGCAGTGAAGGCAGGGACCAAGAGACCCAGTACTTC.

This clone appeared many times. CDR3 residues: CASSLSDRVNNSPLHF. The CDR3 coding sequence is TGCGCCAGCAGCTTATCGGACAGGGTGAATAATTCACCCCTCCACTTT. The chain employs TRBV5-1 and TRBJ1-6; 8 nucleotides line up with TRBD1. Germline V CDR1 and CDR2: SGHRS, YFSETQ. The CDR3 extends over 16 amino acids. Losses at the gene ends were 2 bases for V and 5 bases for J; bases not matched to a gene: 6.

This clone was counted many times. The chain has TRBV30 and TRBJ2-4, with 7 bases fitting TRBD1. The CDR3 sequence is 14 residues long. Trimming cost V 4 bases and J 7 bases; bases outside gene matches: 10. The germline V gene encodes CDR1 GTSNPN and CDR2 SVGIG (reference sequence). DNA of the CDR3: TGTGCCTGGACCTGGGGAACAGGGGATAACATTCAGTACTTC. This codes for CAWTWGTGDNIQYF.

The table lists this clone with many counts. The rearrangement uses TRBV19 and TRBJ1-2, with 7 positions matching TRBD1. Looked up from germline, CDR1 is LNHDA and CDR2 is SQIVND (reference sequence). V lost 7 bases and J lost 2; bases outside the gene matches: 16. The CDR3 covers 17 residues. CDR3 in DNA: TGTGCCAGTAACGGATTAATCACAGGGGACTCCAACTATGGCTACACCTTC. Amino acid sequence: CASNGLITGDSNYGYTF. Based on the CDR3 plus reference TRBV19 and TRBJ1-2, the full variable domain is DGGITQSPKYLFRKEGQNVTLSCEQNLNHDAMYWYRQDPGQGLRLIYYSQIVNDFQKGDIAEGYSVSREKKESFPLTVTSAQKNPTAFYLCASNGLITGDSNYGYTFGSGTRLTVV.

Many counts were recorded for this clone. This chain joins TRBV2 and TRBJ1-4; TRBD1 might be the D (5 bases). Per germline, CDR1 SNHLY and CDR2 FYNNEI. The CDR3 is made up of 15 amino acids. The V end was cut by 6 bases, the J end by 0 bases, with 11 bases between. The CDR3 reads CASRVLGATNEKLFF. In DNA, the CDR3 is TGTGCCAGCAGAGTTTTAGGGGCAACTAATGAAAAACTGTTTTTT.

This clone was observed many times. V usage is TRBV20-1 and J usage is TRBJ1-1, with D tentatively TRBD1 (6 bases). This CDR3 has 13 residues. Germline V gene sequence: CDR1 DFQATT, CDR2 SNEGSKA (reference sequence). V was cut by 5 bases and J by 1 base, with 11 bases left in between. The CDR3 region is CSAYDRRNTEAFF. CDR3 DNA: TGCAGTGCTTACGACAGGAGGAACACTGAAGCTTTCTTT.

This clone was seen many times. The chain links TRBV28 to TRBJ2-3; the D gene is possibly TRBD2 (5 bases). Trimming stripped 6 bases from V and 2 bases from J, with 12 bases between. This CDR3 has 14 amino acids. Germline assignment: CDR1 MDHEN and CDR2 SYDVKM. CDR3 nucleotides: TGTGCCAGCAGCACACTAGGAGTCACAGATACGCAGTATTTT. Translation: CASSTLGVTDTQYF. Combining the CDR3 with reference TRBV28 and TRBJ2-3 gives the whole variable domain DVKVTQSSRYLVKRTGEKVFLECVQDMDHENMFWYRQDPGLGLRLIYFSYDVKMKEKGDIPEGYSVSREKKERFSLILESASTNQTSMYLCASSTLGVTDTQYFGPGTRLTVL.

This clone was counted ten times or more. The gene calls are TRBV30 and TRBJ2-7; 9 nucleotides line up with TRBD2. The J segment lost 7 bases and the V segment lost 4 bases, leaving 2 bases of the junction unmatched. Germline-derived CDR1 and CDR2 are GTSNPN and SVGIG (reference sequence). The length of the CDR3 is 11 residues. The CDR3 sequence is CAWTSGVEQYF. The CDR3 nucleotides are TGTGCCTGGACTAGCGGGGTGGAGCAGTACTTC.

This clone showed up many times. The CDR3 region is CASSHRGGETQYF. In DNA form, the CDR3 reads TGTGCCAGCAGCCATCGGGGGGGGGAGACCCAGTACTTC. The V call is TRBV3-1, the J call TRBJ2-5; TRBD2 matches at 8 bases. CDR3 length: 13 residues. CDR1 and CDR2 (germline): LGHDT, YNNKEL (reference sequence). After removal of 3 bases from V and 5 bases from J, the junction contained 2 bases not matched to a gene.

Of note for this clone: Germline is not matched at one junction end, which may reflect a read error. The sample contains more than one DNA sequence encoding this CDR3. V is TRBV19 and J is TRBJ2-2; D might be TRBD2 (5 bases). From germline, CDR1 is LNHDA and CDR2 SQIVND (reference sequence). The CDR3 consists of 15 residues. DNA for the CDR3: TGTGCCAGTAGTGGTCCCACGGGGTTCGGCGGTGAGCTGTTTTTC. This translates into CASSGPTGFGGELFF.

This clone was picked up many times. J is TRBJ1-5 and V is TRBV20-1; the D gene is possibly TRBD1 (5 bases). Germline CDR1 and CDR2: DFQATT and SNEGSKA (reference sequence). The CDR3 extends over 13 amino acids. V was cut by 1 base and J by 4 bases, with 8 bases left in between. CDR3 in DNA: TGCAGTGCTAGAGCTGGGGGAAATCAGCCCCAGCATTTT. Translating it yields CSARAGGNQPQHF.

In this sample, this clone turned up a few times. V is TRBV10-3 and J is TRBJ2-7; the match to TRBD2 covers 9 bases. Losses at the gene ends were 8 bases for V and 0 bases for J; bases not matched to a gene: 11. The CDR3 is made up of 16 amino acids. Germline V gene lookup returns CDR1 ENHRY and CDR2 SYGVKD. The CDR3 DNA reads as TGTGCCATCTCCCGGAGTAGCGGGAGTCCCTCCTACGAGCAGTACTTC. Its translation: CAISRSSGSPSYEQYF.

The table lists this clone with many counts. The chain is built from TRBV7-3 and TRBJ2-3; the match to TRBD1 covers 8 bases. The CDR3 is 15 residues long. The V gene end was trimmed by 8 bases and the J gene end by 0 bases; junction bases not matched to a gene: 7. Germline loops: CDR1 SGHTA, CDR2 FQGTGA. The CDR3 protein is CASAPGTGSTDTQYF. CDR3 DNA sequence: TGTGCCAGCGCCCCAGGGACAGGTAGCACAGATACGCAGTATTTT.